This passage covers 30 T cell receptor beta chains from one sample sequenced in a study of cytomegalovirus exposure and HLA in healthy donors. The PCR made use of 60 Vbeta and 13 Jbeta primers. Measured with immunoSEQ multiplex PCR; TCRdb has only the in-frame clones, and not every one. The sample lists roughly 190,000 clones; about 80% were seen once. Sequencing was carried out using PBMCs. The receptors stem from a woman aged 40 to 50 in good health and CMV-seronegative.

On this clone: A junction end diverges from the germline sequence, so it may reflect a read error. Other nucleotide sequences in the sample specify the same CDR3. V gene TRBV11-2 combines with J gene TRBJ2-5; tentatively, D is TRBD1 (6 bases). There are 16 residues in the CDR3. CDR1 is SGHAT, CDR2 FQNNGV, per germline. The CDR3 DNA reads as TGTGCCAGTAGCTCCAACCTGATTACCAGGGGAGAGACCCAGTACTTC. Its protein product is CASSSNLITRGETQYF.

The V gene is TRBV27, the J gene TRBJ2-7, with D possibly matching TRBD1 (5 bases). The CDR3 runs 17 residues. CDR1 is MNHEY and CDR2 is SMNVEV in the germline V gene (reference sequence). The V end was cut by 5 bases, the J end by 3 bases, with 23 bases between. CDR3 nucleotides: TGTGCCAGCAGTCCCTGGGGCCTCGGAGAGAAGGACTACGAGCAGTACTTC. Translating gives CASSPWGLGEKDYEQYF.

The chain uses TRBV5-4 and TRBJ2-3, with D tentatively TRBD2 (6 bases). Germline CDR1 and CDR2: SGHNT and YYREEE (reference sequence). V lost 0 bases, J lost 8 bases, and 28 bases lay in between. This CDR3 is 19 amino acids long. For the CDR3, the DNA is TGTGCCAGCAGCTTGGCGAGACTAGTTTCCTTGGTGAGATCGGGTACGCAGTATTTT. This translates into CASSLARLVSLVRSGTQYF.

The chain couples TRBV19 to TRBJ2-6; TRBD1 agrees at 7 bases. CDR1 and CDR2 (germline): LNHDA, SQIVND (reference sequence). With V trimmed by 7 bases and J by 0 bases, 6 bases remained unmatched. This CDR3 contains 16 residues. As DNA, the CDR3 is TGTGCCAGTAATACAGGGGCGATCTCTGGGGCCAACGTCCTGACTTTC. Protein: CASNTGAISGANVLTF.

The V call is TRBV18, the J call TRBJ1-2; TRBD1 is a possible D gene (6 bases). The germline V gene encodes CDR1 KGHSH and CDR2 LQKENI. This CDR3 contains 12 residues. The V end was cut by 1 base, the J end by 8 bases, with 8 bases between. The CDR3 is CASSPLTGGYTF. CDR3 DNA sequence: TGTGCCAGCTCACCACTTACAGGGGGCTACACCTTC.

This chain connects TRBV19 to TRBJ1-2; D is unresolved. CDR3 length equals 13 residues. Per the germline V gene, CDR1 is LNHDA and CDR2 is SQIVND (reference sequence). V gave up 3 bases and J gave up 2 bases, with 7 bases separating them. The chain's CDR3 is CASSIERNYGYTF. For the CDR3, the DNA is TGTGCCAGTAGTATTGAGAGGAACTATGGCTACACCTTC.

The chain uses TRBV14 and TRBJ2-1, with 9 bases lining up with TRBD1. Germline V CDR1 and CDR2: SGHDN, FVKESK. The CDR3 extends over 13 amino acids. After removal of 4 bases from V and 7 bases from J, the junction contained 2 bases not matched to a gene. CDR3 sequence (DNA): TGTGCCAGCAGCCCGGACAGGGGAAATGAGCAGTTCTTC. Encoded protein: CASSPDRGNEQFF.

The CDR3 reads CASSQGGGSADTQYF. CDR3 sequence (DNA): TGTGCCAGCAGCCAAGGCGGCGGGAGCGCAGATACGCAGTATTTT. The V and J genes are TRBV7-8 and TRBJ2-3; 7 nucleotides align to TRBD2. The CDR3 length is 15 residues. Germline-derived CDR1 and CDR2 are SGHVS and FQNEAQ. V shed 5 bases and J 4 bases; nucleotides not matched to a gene: 9.

The CDR3 sequence: CASSISRGGTDTQYF. CDR3 in DNA: TGTGCCAGTAGTATATCCAGGGGTGGGACAGATACGCAGTATTTT. V usage is TRBV19 and J usage is TRBJ2-3; a possible D gene is TRBD1 (6 bases). There are 15 residues in the CDR3. The ends were cut back, 2 bases at V and 3 bases at J, with 12 bases in the middle. Germline CDR1 is LNHDA and CDR2 is SQIVND (reference sequence).

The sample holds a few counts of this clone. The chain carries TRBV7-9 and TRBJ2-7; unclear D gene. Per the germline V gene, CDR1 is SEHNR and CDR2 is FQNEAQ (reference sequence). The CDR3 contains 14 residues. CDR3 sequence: CSSSSTSRPYEQYV. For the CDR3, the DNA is TGTTCCAGCAGCTCCACGTCGCGGCCGTACGAGCAGTACGTC.

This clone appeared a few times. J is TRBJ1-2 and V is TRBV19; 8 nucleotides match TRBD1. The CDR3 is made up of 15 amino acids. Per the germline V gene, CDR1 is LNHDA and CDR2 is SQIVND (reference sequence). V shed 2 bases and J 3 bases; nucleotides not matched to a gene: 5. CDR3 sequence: CASSIRQGAHYGYTF. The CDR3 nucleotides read TGTGCCAGTAGTATACGGCAGGGGGCCCACTATGGCTACACCTTC.

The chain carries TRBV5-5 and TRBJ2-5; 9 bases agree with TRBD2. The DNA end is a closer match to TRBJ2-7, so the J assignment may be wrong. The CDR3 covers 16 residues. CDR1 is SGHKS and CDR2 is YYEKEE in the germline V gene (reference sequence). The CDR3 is CASSLVLAGRPYEQYF. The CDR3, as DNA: TGTGCCAGCAGCTTGGTCCTAGCGGGAAGACCTTACGAGCAGTACTTC.

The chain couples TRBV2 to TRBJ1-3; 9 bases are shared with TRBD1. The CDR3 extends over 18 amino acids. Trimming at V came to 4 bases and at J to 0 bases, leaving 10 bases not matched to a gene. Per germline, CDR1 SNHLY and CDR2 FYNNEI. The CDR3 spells CASSVQPGQGFSGNTIYF. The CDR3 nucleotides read TGTGCCAGCAGTGTCCAGCCGGGACAGGGTTTCTCTGGAAACACCATATATTTT.

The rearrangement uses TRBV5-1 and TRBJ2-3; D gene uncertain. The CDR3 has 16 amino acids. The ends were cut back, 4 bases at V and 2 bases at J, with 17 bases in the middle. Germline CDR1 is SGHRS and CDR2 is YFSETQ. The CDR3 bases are TGCGCCAGCAGCAAACCGAATGAGGCCGCCACAGATACGCAGTATTTT. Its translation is CASSKPNEAATDTQYF.

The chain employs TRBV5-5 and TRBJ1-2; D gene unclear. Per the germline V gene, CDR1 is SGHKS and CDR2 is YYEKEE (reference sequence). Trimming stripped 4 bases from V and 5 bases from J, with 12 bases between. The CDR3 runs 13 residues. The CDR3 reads CASSPLERYGYTF. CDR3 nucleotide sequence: TGTGCCAGCAGCCCTCTCGAGAGATATGGCTACACCTTC. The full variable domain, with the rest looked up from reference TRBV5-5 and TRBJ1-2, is DAGVTQSPTHLIKTRGQQVTLRCSPISGHKSVSWYQQVLGQGPQFIFQYYEKEERGRGNFPDRFSARQFPNYSSELNVNALLLGDSALYLCASSPLERYGYTFGSGTRLTVV.

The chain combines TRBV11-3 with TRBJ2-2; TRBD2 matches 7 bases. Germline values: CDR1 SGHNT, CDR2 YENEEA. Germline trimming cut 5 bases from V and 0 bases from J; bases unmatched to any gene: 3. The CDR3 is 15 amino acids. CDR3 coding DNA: TGTGCCAGCAGCAAGAGCGGGGCGAACACCGGGGAGCTGTTTTTT. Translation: CASSKSGANTGELFF. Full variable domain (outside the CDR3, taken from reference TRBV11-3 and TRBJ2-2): EAGVVQSPRYKIIEKKQPVAFWCNPISGHNTLYWYLQNLGQGPELLIRYENEEAVDDSQLPKDRFSAERLKGVDSTLKIQPAELGDSAVYLCASSKSGANTGELFFGEGSRLTVL.

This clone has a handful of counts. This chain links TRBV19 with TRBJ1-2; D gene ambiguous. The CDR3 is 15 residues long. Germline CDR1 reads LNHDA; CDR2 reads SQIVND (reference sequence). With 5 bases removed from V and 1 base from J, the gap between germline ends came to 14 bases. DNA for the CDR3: TGTGCCAGTAGTCGGCCTGAGGCATTTAACTATGGCTACACCTTC. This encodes CASSRPEAFNYGYTF.

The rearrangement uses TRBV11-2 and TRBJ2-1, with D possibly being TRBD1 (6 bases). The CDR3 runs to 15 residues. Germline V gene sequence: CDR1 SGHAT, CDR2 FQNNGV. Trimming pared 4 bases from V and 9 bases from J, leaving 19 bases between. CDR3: CASSSNRVLGSEQFF. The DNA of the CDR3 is TGTGCCAGCAGCTCGAACAGGGTCCTGGGCAGTGAGCAGTTCTTC.

CDR3 residues: CASSQLPSYEQYF. CDR3 nucleotide sequence: TGCGCCAGCAGCCAACTCCCGTCCTACGAGCAGTACTTC. The rearrangement joins TRBV4-3 to TRBJ2-7, with D unresolved. With 2 bases removed from V and 1 base from J, the gap between germline ends came to 6 bases. CDR3 length: 13 residues. Germline V gives CDR1 LGHNA, CDR2 YSLEER.

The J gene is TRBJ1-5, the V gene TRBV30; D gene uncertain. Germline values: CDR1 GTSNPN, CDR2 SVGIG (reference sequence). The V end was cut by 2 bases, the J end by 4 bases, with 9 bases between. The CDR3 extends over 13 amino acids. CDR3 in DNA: TGTGCCTGGAGTCCGACGGGGAATCAGCCCCAGCATTTT. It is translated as CAWSPTGNQPQHF.

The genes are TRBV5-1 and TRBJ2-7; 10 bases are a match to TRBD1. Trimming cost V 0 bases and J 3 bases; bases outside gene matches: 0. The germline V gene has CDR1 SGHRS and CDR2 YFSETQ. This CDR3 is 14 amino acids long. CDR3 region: CASSLGDRGYEQYV. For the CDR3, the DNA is TGCGCCAGCAGCTTGGGGGACAGGGGCTACGAGCAGTACGTC.

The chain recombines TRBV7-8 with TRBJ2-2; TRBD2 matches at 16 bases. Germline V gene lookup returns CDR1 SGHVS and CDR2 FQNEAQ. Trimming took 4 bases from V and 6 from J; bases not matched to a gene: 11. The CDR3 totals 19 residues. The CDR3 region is CASSSETGLAGGLAGELFF. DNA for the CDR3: TGTGCCAGCAGCTCCGAAACGGGACTAGCGGGAGGGTTAGCCGGGGAGCTGTTTTTT.

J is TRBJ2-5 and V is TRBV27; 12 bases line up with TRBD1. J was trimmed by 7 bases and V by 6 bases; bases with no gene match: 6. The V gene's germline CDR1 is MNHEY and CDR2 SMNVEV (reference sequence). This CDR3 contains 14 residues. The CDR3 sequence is CASRPGQGAGTQYF. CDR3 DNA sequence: TGTGCCAGCAGACCGGGACAGGGGGCTGGGACCCAGTACTTC.

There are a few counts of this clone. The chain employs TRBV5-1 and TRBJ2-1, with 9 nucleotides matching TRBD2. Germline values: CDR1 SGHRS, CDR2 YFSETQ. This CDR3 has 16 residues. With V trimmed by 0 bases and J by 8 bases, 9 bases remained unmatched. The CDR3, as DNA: TGCGCCAGCAGCTTGGAGGTAGCGGGGGCTAGGGATGAGCAGTTCTTC. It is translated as CASSLEVAGARDEQFF. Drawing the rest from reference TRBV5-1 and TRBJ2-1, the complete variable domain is KAGVTQTPRYLIKTRGQQVTLSCSPISGHRSVSWYQQTPGQGLQFLFEYFSETQRNKGNFPGRFSGRQFSNSRSEMNVSTLELGDSALYLCASSLEVAGARDEQFFGPGTRLTVL.

The CDR3 DNA reads as TGTGCCAGCAGTGGACTAGCGGCCGGGGAGCTGTTTTTT. Its protein product is CASSGLAAGELFF. The V and J genes are TRBV2 and TRBJ2-2; 9 bases agree with TRBD2. The junction had 0 bases not matched to a gene; V was cut back by 4 bases and J by 6 bases. Germline-derived CDR1 and CDR2 are SNHLY and FYNNEI. This CDR3 region has 13 residues.

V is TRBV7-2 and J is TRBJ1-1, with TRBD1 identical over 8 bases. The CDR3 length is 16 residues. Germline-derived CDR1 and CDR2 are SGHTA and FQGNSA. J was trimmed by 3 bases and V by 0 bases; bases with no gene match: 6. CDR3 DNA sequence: TGTGCCAGCAGCTTAGCCCGGACAGGGAGAGACACTGAAGCTTTCTTT. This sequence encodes CASSLARTGRDTEAFF.

This CDR3 reads CASSGSAPDTQYF. DNA for the CDR3: TGTGCCAGCAGTGGGAGCGCCCCGGATACGCAGTATTTT. The chain couples TRBV2 to TRBJ2-3; no reliable D call. Trimming stripped 4 bases from V and 6 bases from J, with 11 bases between. The CDR3 consists of 13 residues. The germline V gene encodes CDR1 SNHLY and CDR2 FYNNEI.

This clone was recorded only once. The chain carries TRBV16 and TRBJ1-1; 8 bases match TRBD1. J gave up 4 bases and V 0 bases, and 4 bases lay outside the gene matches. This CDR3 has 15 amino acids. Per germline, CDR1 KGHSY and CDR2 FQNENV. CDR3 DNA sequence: TGTGCCAGCAGCCAATCGATGCAGGGGGCCACTGAAGCTTTCTTT. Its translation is CASSQSMQGATEAFF.

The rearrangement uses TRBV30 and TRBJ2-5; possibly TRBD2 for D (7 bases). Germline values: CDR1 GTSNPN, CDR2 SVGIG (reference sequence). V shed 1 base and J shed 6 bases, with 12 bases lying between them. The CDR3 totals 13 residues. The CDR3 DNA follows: TGTGCCTGGAGTGGGGGGGGCGGAAAGACCCAGTACTTC. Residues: CAWSGGGGKTQYF.

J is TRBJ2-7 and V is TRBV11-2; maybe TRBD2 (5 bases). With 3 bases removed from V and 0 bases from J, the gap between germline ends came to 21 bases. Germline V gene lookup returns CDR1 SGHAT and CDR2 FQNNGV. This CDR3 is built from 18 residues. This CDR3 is CASSFLSGGSKSSYEQYV. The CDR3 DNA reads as TGTGCCAGCAGCTTCCTCTCCGGAGGCAGCAAGAGCTCCTACGAGCAGTACGTC.